The TCR beta chain described here comes from a study of blood T cell repertoires in COVID-19. Study-wide background: Samples came from the United States, Italy and Spain, spanning acute and convalescent COVID-19. The analysed material was cDNA or gDNA that came from T cells, B-cell-depleted T cells, or PBMCs.

Original analysis: Amplification of reference gene primers was used by the study to estimate nucleated cell counts. Assay: immunoSEQ multiplex PCR; the TCRdb copy retains only in-frame clones and omits some. That table furnishes V, J and clone size, whereas the DNA furnished D and trimming. Altogether just under 90,000 clones are present, 60% to 80% being singletons, with the ten largest covering about 15%. The CDR3 is 15 residues long. Germline V lookup: CDR1 SNHLY, CDR2 FYNNEI. Trimming took 6 bases from V and 6 from J; bases not matched to a gene: 5. Material for sequencing was peripheral blood. The V and J genes are TRBV2 and TRBJ2-1; TRBD2 aligns across 13 bases. This clonotype originated in an elderly woman with acute or convalescent COVID-19. DNA for the CDR3: TGTGCCAGCAGAGCAACTAGCGGGGGGGCCAATGAGCAGTTCTTC. Amino acid sequence: CASRATSGGANEQFF.